Sequencing of this T cell receptor (beta chain) was carried out in a study of shared clonotypes between healthy human individuals. The wider study: Three plates each covered CD4 naive and memory; CD8 naive two, CD8 memory one. Study-wide results and limits: Only blood underwent sampling, and tissue repertoires likely differ. It was anticipated that sequencing depth would influence how many clonotypes donors shared.

The naive CD8 population came from CD45RO-negative cells selected for CCR7, without terminally differentiated effector memory CD45RA+ cells. Concerning this clone: Its cognate antigen is unknown.

V shed 4 bases and J shed 1 base, with 26 bases lying between them. Per germline, CDR1 SGHRS and CDR2 YFSETQ. This CDR3 is 20 amino acids long. Here immunoSEQ multiplex PCR was the method, and the copy in TCRdb shows in-frame clones only, minus some. The sample has about 2.1 million clones; approximately 92% are singletons. The genes are TRBV5-1 and TRBJ2-2; D perhaps matches TRBD1 (5 bases). The source material was naive CD8+ T cells from PBMCs. The source is a young man in good health. Some clones in this sample may be carry-over from other donors' samples. The DNA of the CDR3 is TGCGCCAGCAGCCCATCAGGGTGGGTCCTTAACGACCGGAACACCGGGGAGCTGTTTTTT. Its protein product is CASSPSGWVLNDRNTGELFF. The full variable domain, rest sourced from reference TRBV5-1 and TRBJ2-2, is KAGVTQTPRYLIKTRGQQVTLSCSPISGHRSVSWYQQTPGQGLQFLFEYFSETQRNKGNFPGRFSGRQFSNSRSEMNVSTLELGDSALYLCASSPSGWVLNDRNTGELFFGEGSRLTVL.